The rows below give T cell receptor beta chains drawn from one sample of a study of shared clonotypes between healthy human individuals. Method: immunoSEQ multiplex PCR; TCRdb's copy keeps in-frame clones and lacks some. The sample lists approximately 1,500,000 clones, under 99% occurring once. The sample was naive CD4+ T cells sorted from blood. The receptors were sampled from a young man in good health. Each CDR3 is given with its conserved first and last residue. A D gene is named only where the DNA matches it firmly. Rows may omit the clone size; those that give it use once, few, many or a size class.

>TRBD1|.|TRBV7-9|TRBJ1-5
TGTGCCAGCAGCCGAGACAGGGGGGCTCAGCCCCAGCATTTT
CASSRDRGAQPQHF
>.|.|TRBV9|TRBJ2-1
TGTGCCAGTGCTGAGGGAGGCACCTACAATGAGCAGTTCTTC
CASAEGGTYNEQFF
>.|once|TRBV30|TRBJ1-4
TGTGCCTGGAGTGTAGACTCCCCGAATGAAAAACTGTTTTTT
CAWSVDSPNEKLFF
>.|.|TRBV5-4|TRBJ2-5
TGTGCCAGCAGCTTGGACAGGACCGAAGAGACCCAGTACTTC
CASSLDRTEETQYF
>.|.|TRBV28|TRBJ1-5
TGTGCCAGCAGTTGGGGGGGGTTGGGTCAGCCCCAGCATTTT
CASSWGGLGQPQHF
>.|.|TRBV29-1|TRBJ1-2
TGCAGCGTTGGGCCGAGGTTGGGTAATTGGACTAACTATGGCTACACCTTC
CSVGPRLGNWTNYGYTF
>.|.|TRBV11-2|TRBJ2-1
TGTGCCAGCAGCTTCAACGAGTACTACAATGAGCAGTTCTTC
CASSFNEYYNEQFF
>TRBD1|.|TRBV19|TRBJ2-1
TGTGCCAGTAGTGGATCCCGGGACAGATTATACAATGAGCAGTTCTTC
CASSGSRDRLYNEQFF
>.|.|TRBV12-5|TRBJ2-5
TGTGCTAGTGGCCCCCAGGGTCGGGAGACCCAGTACTTC
CASGPQGRETQYF
>.|once|TRBV9|TRBJ2-7
TGTGCCAGCAGCAGCGGGCACCGCTCCTACGAGCAGTACTTC
CASSSGHRSYEQYF
>.|.|TRBV11-2|TRBJ2-3
TGTGCCAGCAGCTTAGCTAGCCCAGATACGCAGTATTTT
CASSLASPDTQYF
>.|once|TRBV10-1|TRBJ2-3
TGCGCCAGCAGTGAGAGACCAGCGGGTAGCACAGATACGCAGTATTTT
CASSERPAGSTDTQYF
>TRBD1|.|TRBV19|TRBJ1-1
TGTGCCACCGGACAGGGGACTGAAGCTTTCTTT
CATGQGTEAFF
>TRBD1|.|TRBV7-9|TRBJ1-1
TGTGCCAGCAGCAAACCAGGGGGTCCGCTCGGTTTGAACACTGAAGCTTTCTTT
CASSKPGGPLGLNTEAFF
>.|.|TRBV7-8|TRBJ2-7
TGTGCCAGCAGCTCACTCGACTACGAGCAGTACTTC
CASSSLDYEQYF
>.|.|TRBV6-1|TRBJ2-7
TGTGCCAGCAGTGAAGGCCCCGCGGTCGAGCAGTACTTC
CASSEGPAVEQYF
>TRBD2|.|TRBV18|TRBJ2-5
TGTGCCAGCTCACCGCTAGCGGGAGGGCCTGGGGAGACCCAGTACTTC
CASSPLAGGPGETQYF
>.|.|TRBV18|TRBJ1-4
TGTGCCAGCCGACGGGATTCTAATGAAAAACTGTTTTTT
CASRRDSNEKLFF
>.|.|TRBV7-2|TRBJ2-5
TGTGCCAGCAGCTTAGTAGAGACCCAGTACTTC
CASSLVETQYF
>TRBD1|.|TRBV7-9|TRBJ1-1
TGTGCCAGCAGCTTAAGGGGCAGGGGGGACACTGAAGCTTTCTTT
CASSLRGRGDTEAFF
>.|.|TRBV7-3|TRBJ2-1
TGTGCCAGCAGCGCCCGCCGTGGGGGGAATGAGCAGTTCTTC
CASSARRGGNEQFF
>.|.|TRBV2|TRBJ1-5
TGTGCCAGCAGTGAAGCGCCGGGGCGGCAGAGAGATAGCAATCAGCCCCAGCATTTT
CASSEAPGRQRDSNQPQHF
>.|.|TRBV7-2|TRBJ2-2
TGTGCCAGCAGCGAACACCAGGGTCCCGGGGAGCTGTTTTTT
CASSEHQGPGELFF
>.|.|TRBV4-3|TRBJ2-5
TGCGCCAGCAGCCCAGGACTATCAACACTAAGCCAAGAGACCCAGTACTTC
CASSPGLSTLSQETQYF
>.|.|TRBV30|TRBJ2-1
TGTGCCTGGAGTATCGGGGGTGAGCAGTTCTTC
CAWSIGGEQFF
>TRBD2|.|TRBV4-3|TRBJ2-5
TGCGCCAGCAGCCAAGAGGGCTGGCGGGGGGCCCAGTACTTC
CASSQEGWRGAQYF
>TRBD1|.|TRBV11-2|TRBJ1-5
TGTGCCAGCAGCTTAGCCCCAGGGGGTCAGCCCCAGCATTTT
CASSLAPGGQPQHF
>.|.|TRBV30|TRBJ2-2
TGTGCCTGGAGTAGTTTGGGGGTATGGGAGCTGTTTTTT
CAWSSLGVWELFF
>.|.|TRBV2|TRBJ1-5
TGTGCCAGCAGCCACCCTACATTCTCGCCCGGACAGCCCCAGCATTTT
CASSHPTFSPGQPQHF
>.|.|TRBV4-3|TRBJ2-7
TGCGCCAGCAGCCAAGATGGCCAGACCGACAAGCAGTACTTC
CASSQDGQTDKQYF
>TRBD1|.|TRBV9|TRBJ1-4
TGTGCCAGCAGCGTAGGGACAGGGGGCGAAAAACTGTTTTTT
CASSVGTGGEKLFF
>TRBD2|.|TRBV7-2|TRBJ2-7
TGTGCCAGCAGCTTAGAGGTTAGCGGGAGGTTTAAGTACTTC
CASSLEVSGRFKYF
>.|.|TRBV11-3|TRBJ2-1
TGTGCCAGCAGCGCAGGCCGATTAAACGGTGAGCAGTTCTTC
CASSAGRLNGEQFF
>.|.|TRBV18|TRBJ1-1
TGTGCCAGCTCACCCGACCCGCCCACCTCGAACACTGAAGCTTTCTTT
CASSPDPPTSNTEAFF
>.|once|TRBV9|TRBJ1-5
TGTGCCAGCAGCCCAGAGACAGAAACGAATCAGCCCCAGCATTTT
CASSPETETNQPQHF
>.|.|TRBV4-1|TRBJ2-5
TGCGCCAGCAGCCCCCTAGGCCTTAGCCAAGAGACCCAGTACTTC
CASSPLGLSQETQYF
>TRBD1|.|TRBV5-1|TRBJ1-4
TGCGCCAGCAGGCAACAGGGGGCGTCGGGTAATGAAAAACTGTTTTTT
CASRQQGASGNEKLFF
>.|.|TRBV28|TRBJ2-7
TGTGCCAGCAGGGGGGATGGGTGGCAGTACTTC
CASRGDGWQYF
>TRBD2|.|TRBV28|TRBJ2-7
TGTGCCAGCAGTTTATTTCTAGCGGGAGGGCCCCACGAGCAGTACTTC
CASSLFLAGGPHEQYF
>TRBD2|.|TRBV7-3|TRBJ2-1
TGTGCCAGCAGTACTAGCGGGAGGGACAATGAGCAGTTCTTC
CASSTSGRDNEQFF
>TRBD2|.|TRBV30|TRBJ2-1
TGTGCCTGGAGCCCACTAGCGGGAGGGGTTGGTGAGCAGTTCTTC
CAWSPLAGGVGEQFF
>.|.|TRBV2|TRBJ2-3
TGTGCCAGCAGTCCTCCGGGCCCCGAGACAGATACGCAGTATTTT
CASSPPGPETDTQYF
>.|.|TRBV5-1|TRBJ1-1
TGCGCCAGCAGCAATACAGGGTCTGAAGCTTTCTTT
CASSNTGSEAFF
>.|.|TRBV18|TRBJ1-1
TGTGCCAGCTCACCGGGGGGGGCGAACACTGAAGCTTTCTTT
CASSPGGANTEAFF
>.|.|TRBV28|TRBJ2-7
TGTGCCAGCTGTAGCTCCTACGAGCAGTACTTC
CASCSSYEQYF